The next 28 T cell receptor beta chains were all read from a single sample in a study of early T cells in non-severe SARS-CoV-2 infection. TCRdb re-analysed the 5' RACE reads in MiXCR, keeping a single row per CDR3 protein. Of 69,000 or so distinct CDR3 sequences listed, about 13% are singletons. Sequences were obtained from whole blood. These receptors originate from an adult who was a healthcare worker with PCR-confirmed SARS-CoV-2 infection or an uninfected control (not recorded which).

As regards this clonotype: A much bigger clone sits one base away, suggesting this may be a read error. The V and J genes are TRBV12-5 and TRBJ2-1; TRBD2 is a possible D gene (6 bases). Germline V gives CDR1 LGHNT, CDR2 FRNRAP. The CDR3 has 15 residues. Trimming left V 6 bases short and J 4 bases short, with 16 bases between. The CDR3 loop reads CASGLRDLAYNEQFF. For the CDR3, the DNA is TGTGCTAGTGGGTTGAGGGACCTAGCGTACAATGAGCAGTTCTTC. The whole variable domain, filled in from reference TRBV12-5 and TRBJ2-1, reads DARVTQTPRHKVTEMGQEVTMRCQPILGHNTVFWYRQTMMQGLELLAYFRNRAPLDDSGMPKDRFSAEMPDATLATLKIQPSEPRDSAVYFCASGLRDLAYNEQFFGPGTRLTVL.

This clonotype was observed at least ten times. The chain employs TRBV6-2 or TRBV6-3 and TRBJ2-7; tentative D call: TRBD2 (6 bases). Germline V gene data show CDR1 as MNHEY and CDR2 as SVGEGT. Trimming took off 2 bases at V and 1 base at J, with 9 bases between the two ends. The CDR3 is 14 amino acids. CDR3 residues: CASSYRGGSYEQYF. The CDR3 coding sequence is TGTGCCAGCAGTTACCGGGGAGGTTCCTACGAGCAGTACTTC.

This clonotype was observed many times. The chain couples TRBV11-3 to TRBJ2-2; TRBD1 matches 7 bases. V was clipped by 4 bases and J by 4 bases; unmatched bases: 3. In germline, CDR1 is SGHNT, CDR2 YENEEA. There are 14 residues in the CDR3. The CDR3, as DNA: TGTGCCAGCAGCTGGGGACAGATCACCGGGGAGCTGTTTTTT. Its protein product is CASSWGQITGELFF.

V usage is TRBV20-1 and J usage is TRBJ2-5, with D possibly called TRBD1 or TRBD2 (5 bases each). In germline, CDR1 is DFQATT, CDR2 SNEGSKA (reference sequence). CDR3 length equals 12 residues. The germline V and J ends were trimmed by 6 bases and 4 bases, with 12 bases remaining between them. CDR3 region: CSAVHGGETQYF. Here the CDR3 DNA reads TGCAGTGCCGTCCATGGGGGAGAGACCCAGTACTTC.

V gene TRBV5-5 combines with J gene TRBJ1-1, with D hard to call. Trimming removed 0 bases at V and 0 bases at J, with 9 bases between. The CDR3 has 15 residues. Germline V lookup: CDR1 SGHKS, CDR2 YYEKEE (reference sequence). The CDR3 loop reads CASSLGVTLNTEAFF. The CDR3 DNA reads TGTGCCAGCAGCTTGGGGGTTACCTTGAACACTGAAGCTTTCTTT.

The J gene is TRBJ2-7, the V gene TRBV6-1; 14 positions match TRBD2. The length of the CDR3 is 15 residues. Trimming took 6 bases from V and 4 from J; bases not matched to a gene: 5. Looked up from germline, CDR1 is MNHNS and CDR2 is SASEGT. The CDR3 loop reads CASRSGTSGGYEQYF. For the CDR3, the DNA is TGTGCCAGCAGATCCGGGACTAGCGGGGGATACGAGCAGTACTTC.

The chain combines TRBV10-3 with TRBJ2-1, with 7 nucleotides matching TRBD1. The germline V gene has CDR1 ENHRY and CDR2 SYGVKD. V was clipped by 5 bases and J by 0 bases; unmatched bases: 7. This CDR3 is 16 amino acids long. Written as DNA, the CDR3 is TGTGCCATCAGTAAGGGACAGACAAACTCCTACAATGAGCAGTTCTTC. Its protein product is CAISKGQTNSYNEQFF.

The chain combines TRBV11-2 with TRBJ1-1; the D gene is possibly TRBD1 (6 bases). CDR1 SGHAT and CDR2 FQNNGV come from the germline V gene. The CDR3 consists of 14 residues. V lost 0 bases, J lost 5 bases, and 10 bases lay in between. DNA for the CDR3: TGTGCCAGCAGCTTAGAGAGGGGGTGGACTGAAGCTTTCTTT. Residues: CASSLERGWTEAFF. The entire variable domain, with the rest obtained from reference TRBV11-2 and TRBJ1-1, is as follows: EAGVAQSPRYKIIEKRQSVAFWCNPISGHATLYWYQQILGQGPKLLIQFQNNGVVDDSQLPKDRFSAERLKGVDSTLKIQPAKLEDSAVYLCASSLERGWTEAFFGQGTRLTVV.

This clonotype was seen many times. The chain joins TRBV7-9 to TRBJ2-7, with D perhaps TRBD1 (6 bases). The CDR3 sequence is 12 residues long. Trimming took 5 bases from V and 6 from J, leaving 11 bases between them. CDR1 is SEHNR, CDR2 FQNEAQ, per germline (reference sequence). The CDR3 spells CASSPGTLEQYF. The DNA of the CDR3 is TGTGCCAGCAGCCCCGGGACACTCGAGCAGTACTTC.

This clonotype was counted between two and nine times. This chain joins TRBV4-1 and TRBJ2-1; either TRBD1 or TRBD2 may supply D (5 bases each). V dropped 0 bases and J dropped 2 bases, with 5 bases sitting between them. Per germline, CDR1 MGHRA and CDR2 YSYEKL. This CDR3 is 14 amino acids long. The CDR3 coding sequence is TGCGCCAGCAGCCAAGAGGGGGCCTACAATGAGCAGTTCTTC. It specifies CASSQEGAYNEQFF.

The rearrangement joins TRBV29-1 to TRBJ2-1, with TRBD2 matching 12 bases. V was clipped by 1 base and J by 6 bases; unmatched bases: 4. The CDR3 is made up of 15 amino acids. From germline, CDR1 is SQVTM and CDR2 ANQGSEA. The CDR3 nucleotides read TGCAGCGTTGAAGGTCTAGCGGGGGGGCTCAATGAGCAGTTCTTC. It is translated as CSVEGLAGGLNEQFF.

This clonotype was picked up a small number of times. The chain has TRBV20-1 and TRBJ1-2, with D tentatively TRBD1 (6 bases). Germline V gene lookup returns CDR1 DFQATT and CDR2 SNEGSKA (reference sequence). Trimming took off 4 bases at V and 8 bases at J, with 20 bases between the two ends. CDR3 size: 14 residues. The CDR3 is CSATGDTGPSGYTF. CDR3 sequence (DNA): TGCAGTGCTACCGGGGACACGGGTCCCTCCGGCTACACCTTC.

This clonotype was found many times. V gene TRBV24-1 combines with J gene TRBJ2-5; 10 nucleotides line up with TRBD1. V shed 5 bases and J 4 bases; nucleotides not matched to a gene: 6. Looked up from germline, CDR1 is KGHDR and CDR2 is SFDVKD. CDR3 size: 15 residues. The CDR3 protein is CATSVKTGGRETQYF. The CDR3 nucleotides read TGTGCCACCAGTGTCAAGACAGGGGGCAGAGAGACCCAGTACTTC.

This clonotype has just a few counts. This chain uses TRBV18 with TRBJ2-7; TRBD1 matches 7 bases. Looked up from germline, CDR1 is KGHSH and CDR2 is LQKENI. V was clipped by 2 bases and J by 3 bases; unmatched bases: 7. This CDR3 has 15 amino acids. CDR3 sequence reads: CASSPMGQRGYEQYF. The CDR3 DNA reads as TGTGCCAGCTCACCAATGGGACAGAGGGGCTACGAGCAGTACTTC.

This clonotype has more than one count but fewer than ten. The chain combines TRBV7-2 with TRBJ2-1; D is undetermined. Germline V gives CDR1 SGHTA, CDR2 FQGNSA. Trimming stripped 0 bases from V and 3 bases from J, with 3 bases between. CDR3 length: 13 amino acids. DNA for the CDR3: TGTGCCAGCAGCTTAGCAAACTACAATGAGCAGTTCTTC. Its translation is CASSLANYNEQFF.

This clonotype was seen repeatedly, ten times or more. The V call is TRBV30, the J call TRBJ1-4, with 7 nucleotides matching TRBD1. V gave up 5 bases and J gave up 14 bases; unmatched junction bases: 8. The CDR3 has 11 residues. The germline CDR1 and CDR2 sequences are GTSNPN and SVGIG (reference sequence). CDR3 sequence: CAWAGQKRLFF. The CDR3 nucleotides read TGTGCCTGGGCGGGACAGAAACGTCTGTTTTTT.

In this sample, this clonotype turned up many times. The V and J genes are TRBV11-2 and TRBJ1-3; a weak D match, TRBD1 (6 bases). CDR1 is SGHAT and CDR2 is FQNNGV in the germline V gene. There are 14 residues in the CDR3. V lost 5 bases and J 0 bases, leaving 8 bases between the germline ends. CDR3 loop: CASSTGSSGNTIYF. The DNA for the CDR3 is TGTGCCAGCAGCACAGGGAGCTCTGGAAACACCATATATTTT.

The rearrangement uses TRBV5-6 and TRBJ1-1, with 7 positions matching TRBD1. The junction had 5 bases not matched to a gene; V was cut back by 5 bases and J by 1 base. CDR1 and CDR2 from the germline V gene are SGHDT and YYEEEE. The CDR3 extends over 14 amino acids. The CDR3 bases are TGTGCCAGCAGTCAAGGGACAGCGAACACTGAAGCTTTCTTT. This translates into CASSQGTANTEAFF.

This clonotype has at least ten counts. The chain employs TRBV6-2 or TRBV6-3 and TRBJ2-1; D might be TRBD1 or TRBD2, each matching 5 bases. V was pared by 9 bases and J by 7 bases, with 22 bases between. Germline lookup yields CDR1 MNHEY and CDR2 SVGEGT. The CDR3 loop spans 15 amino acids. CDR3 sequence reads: CASRSAGQGENEQFF. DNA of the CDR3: TGTGCCAGTAGGTCTGCCGGGCAGGGAGAAAATGAGCAGTTCTTC.

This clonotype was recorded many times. This CDR3 is CSADPIGLAGYQETQYF. The CDR3 coding sequence is TGCAGTGCTGACCCAATCGGACTAGCGGGGTACCAAGAGACCCAGTACTTC. The J gene is TRBJ2-5, the V gene TRBV20-1; 12 bases fit TRBD2. Germline values: CDR1 DFQATT, CDR2 SNEGSKA (reference sequence). This CDR3 region has 17 residues. V was pared by 5 bases and J by 0 bases, with 10 bases of the junction left unmatched.

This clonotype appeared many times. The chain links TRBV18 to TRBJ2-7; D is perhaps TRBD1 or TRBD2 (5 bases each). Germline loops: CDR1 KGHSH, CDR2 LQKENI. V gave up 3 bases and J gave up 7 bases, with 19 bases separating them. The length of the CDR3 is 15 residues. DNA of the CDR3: TGTGCCAGCTCACCCTCTGGGGGAGCCCCACTGGAGCAGTACTTC. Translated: CASSPSGGAPLEQYF.

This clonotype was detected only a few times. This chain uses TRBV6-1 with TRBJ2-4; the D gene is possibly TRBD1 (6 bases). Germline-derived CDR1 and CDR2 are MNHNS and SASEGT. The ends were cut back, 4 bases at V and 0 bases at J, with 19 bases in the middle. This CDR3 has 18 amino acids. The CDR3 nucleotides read TGTGCCAGCAGTGCTCAAAACAGGGTGCCAATAGCCAAAAACATTCAGTACTTC. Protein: CASSAQNRVPIAKNIQYF.

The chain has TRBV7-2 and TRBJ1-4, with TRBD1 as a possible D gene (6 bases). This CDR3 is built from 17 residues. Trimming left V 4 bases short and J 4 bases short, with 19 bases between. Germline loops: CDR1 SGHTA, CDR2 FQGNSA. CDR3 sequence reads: CASSSKARTEINEKLFF. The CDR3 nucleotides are TGTGCCAGCAGCTCCAAAGCTCGGACAGAGATTAATGAAAAACTGTTTTTT.

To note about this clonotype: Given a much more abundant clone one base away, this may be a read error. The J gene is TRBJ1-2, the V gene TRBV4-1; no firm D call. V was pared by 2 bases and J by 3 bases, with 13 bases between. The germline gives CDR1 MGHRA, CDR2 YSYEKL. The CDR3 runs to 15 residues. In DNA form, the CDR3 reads TGCGCCAGCAGCCAACCACCGACAAGTTACTATGGCTACACCTTC. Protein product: CASSQPPTSYYGYTF.

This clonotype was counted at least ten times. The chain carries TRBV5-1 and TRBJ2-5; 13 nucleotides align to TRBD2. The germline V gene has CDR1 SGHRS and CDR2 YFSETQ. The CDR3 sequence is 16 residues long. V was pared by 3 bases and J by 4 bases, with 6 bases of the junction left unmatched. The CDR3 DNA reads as TGCGCCAGCAGCTGGGGACTAGCGGGACCCGGAGAGACCCAGTACTTC. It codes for CASSWGLAGPGETQYF.

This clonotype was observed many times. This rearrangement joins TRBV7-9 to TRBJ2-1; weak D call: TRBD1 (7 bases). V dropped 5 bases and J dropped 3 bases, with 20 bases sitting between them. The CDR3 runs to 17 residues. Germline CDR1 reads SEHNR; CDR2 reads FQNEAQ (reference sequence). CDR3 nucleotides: TGTGCCAGCAGCCCCCGGACAGGATCCGGGGGCTACAATGAGCAGTTCTTC. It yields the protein CASSPRTGSGGYNEQFF.

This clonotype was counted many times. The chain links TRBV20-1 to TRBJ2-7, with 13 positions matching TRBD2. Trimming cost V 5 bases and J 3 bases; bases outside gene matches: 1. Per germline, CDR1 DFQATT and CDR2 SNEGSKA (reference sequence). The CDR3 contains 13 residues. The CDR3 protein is CSAWTSGSYEQYF. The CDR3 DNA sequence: TGCAGTGCTTGGACTAGCGGGAGCTACGAGCAGTACTTC.

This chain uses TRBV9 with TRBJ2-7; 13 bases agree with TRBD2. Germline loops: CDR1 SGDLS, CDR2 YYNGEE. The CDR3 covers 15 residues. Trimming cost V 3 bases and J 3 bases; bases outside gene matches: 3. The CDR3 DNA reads TGTGCCAGCAGCGGGGGACTAGCGGGAATCTACGAGCAGTACTTC. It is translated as CASSGGLAGIYEQYF. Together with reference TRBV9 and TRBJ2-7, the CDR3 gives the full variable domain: DSGVTQTPKHLITATGQRVTLRCSPRSGDLSVYWYQQSLDQGLQFLIQYYNGEERAKGNILERFSAQQFPDLHSELNLSSLELGDSALYFCASSGGLAGIYEQYFGPGTRLTVT.